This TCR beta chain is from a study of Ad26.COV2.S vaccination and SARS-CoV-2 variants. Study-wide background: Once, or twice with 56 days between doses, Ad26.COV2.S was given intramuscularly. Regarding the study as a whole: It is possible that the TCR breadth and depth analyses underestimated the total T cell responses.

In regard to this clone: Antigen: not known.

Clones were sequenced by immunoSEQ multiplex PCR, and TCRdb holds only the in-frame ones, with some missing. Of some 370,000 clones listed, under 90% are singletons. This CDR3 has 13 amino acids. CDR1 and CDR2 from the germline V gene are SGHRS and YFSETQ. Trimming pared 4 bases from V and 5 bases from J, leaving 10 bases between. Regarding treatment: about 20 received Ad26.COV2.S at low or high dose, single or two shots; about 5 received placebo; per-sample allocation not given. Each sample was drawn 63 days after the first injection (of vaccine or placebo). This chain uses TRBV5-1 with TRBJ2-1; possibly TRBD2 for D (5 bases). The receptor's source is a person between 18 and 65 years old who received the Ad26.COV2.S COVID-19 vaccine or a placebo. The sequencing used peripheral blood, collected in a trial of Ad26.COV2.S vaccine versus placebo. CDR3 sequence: CASSPTSNNEQFF. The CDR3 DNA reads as TGCGCCAGCAGCCCTACTAGTAACAATGAGCAGTTCTTC.